The 27 T cell receptor beta chains given below trace back to one sample, sequenced in a study of glioma-infiltrating T cells after dendritic cell vaccination. Clones were read by immunoSEQ multiplex PCR, and TCRdb kept only the in-frame ones, dropping some. The table shows 90,000 to 95,000 clones, with approximately 75% occurring only once. Time point meaning: after dendritic cell vaccination, including at tumor progression/relapse. This material consisted of blood, taken after dendritic cell vaccination. The origin of the receptors is a human donor with glioblastoma.

The genes are TRBV6-1 and TRBJ1-4; TRBD1 aligns across 8 bases. After removal of 7 bases from V and 8 bases from J, the junction contained 6 bases not matched to a gene. Germline CDR1 reads MNHNS; CDR2 reads SASEGT. This CDR3 has 13 amino acids. CDR3 in DNA: TGTGCCAGCAACCTGGACAGGGACGAAAAACTGTTTTTT. Encoded protein: CASNLDRDEKLFF.

V usage is TRBV18 and J usage is TRBJ1-4; D remains ambiguous. The V gene lost 1 base and the J gene lost 2 bases, with 11 bases spanning the gap. The CDR3 loop spans 16 amino acids. Germline V lookup: CDR1 KGHSH, CDR2 LQKENI. The CDR3 DNA reads as TGTGCCAGCTCACCACAGGAGGGCACTACTAATGAAAAACTGTTTTTT. It yields the protein CASSPQEGTTNEKLFF.

The J gene is TRBJ1-4, the V gene TRBV30; no clear D. Trimming stripped 0 bases from V and 4 bases from J, with 9 bases between. Looked up from germline, CDR1 is GTSNPN and CDR2 is SVGIG (reference sequence). The length of the CDR3 is 14 residues. As DNA, the CDR3 is TGTGCCTGGAGTGTATGGCAGAATAATGAAAAACTGTTTTTT. This gives the protein CAWSVWQNNEKLFF.

The chain couples TRBV29-1 to TRBJ2-1, with a tentative D call TRBD1 (6 bases). CDR3 length: 11 residues. V shed 6 bases and J shed 6 bases, with 9 bases lying between them. The germline V gene has CDR1 SQVTM and CDR2 ANQGSEA. The CDR3 spells CSVPQGNEQFF. The DNA of the CDR3 is TGCAGCGTCCCACAGGGCAATGAGCAGTTCTTC.

This chain joins TRBV30 and TRBJ1-1; TRBD1 matches at 9 bases. Germline V gene sequence: CDR1 GTSNPN, CDR2 SVGIG (reference sequence). This CDR3 has 13 amino acids. V shed 3 bases and J 4 bases; nucleotides not matched to a gene: 3. CDR3 amino acids: CAWSYRGLTEAFF. In DNA form, the CDR3 reads TGTGCCTGGAGCTACAGGGGGCTCACTGAAGCTTTCTTT.

Relative to its sample, this clone is medium-sized (0.01 to 0.1%). This rearrangement joins TRBV6-4 to TRBJ2-1; 11 bases match TRBD1. Germline V CDR1 and CDR2: MRHNA, SNTAGT. After removal of 4 bases from V and 3 bases from J, the junction contained 2 bases not matched to a gene. This CDR3 has 15 residues. CDR3 DNA sequence: TGTGCCAGCAGTGGCGGGACAGGGGGCTACAATGAGCAGTTCTTC. Translated, it gives CASSGGTGGYNEQFF.

V is TRBV9 and J is TRBJ1-6; 7 bases line up with TRBD1. CDR3 length: 14 amino acids. Germline V gene sequence: CDR1 SGDLS, CDR2 YYNGEE. The junction had 7 bases not matched to a gene; V was cut back by 3 bases and J by 10 bases. CDR3: CASSADRAGSPLHF. CDR3 nucleotides: TGTGCCAGCAGCGCCGACAGGGCAGGATCACCCCTCCACTTT.

The chain has TRBV5-6 and TRBJ1-2, with a possible D match to TRBD1 (5 bases). The length of the CDR3 is 13 residues. Per the germline V gene, CDR1 is SGHDT and CDR2 is YYEEEE. Trimming took off 1 base at V and 4 bases at J, with 8 bases between the two ends. The CDR3 nucleotides read TGTGCCAGCAGCTTGCAGGGCATCTATGGCTACACCTTC. This encodes CASSLQGIYGYTF.

This chain joins TRBV15 and TRBJ2-5; possibly TRBD2 for D (6 bases). From germline, CDR1 is LNHNV and CDR2 YYDKDF (reference sequence). This CDR3 spans 14 amino acids. The V end lost 5 bases, the J end lost 4 bases, and 14 bases lay between the germline ends. The CDR3 region has the DNA TGTGCCACCAGCCGGACGGGGGTGGGAGAGACCCAGTACTTC. Protein product: CATSRTGVGETQYF.

The genes are TRBV6-5 and TRBJ2-1; possible D gene TRBD2, 5 bases. The CDR3 consists of 16 residues. Trimming stripped 4 bases from V and 6 bases from J, with 19 bases between. CDR1 is MNHEY, CDR2 SVGAGI, per germline. The CDR3 reads CASSSRKRILGNEQFF. In nucleotides, the CDR3 is TGTGCCAGCAGTTCCCGAAAGCGAATACTAGGCAATGAGCAGTTCTTC.

The V gene is TRBV6-5, the J gene TRBJ2-6; D uncertain. This CDR3 region has 16 residues. Germline CDR1 and CDR2: MNHEY and SVGAGI. Trimming took 4 bases from V and 0 from J, leaving 10 bases between them. This CDR3 reads CASSSPVYSGANVLTF. CDR3 nucleotide sequence: TGTGCCAGCAGTTCCCCAGTTTACTCTGGGGCCAACGTCCTGACTTTC.

This clone turned up a few times. The rearrangement uses TRBV27 and TRBJ1-5; no clear D gene. V gave up 5 bases and J gave up 6 bases, with 8 bases separating them. The CDR3 runs 12 residues. Germline V gene data show CDR1 as MNHEY and CDR2 as SMNVEV (reference sequence). The DNA for the CDR3 is TGTGCCAGCAGTGCTTTAGCTCAGCCCCAGCATTTT. Its protein is CASSALAQPQHF.

Notes on this clone: Other DNA sequences in the same sample also yield this CDR3. V gene TRBV7-2 combines with J gene TRBJ2-5; a possible D gene is TRBD1 (6 bases). Per the germline V gene, CDR1 is SGHTA and CDR2 is FQGNSA. V was pared by 5 bases and J by 5 bases, with 12 bases between. This CDR3 comprises 13 residues. Written as DNA, the CDR3 is TGTGCCAGCAGCCTACAGGGACGGGAGACCCAGTACTTC. It encodes CASSLQGRETQYF. The whole variable domain, filled in from reference TRBV7-2 and TRBJ2-5, reads GAGVSQSPSNKVTEKGKDVELRCDPISGHTALYWYRQSLGQGLEFLIYFQGNSAPDKSGLPSDRFSAERTGGSVSTLTIQRTQQEDSAVYLCASSLQGRETQYFGPGTRLLVL.

V and J are TRBV5-1 and TRBJ2-6; D call uncertain. The CDR3 spans 16 residues. Germline V gene sequence: CDR1 SGHRS, CDR2 YFSETQ. Trimming pared 0 bases from V and 0 bases from J, leaving 7 bases between. The CDR3 reads CASSLGLISGANVLTF. DNA for the CDR3: TGCGCCAGCAGCTTGGGGCTTATCTCTGGGGCCAACGTCCTGACTTTC.

V is TRBV5-1 and J is TRBJ2-3; TRBD1 aligns across 9 bases. The J segment lost 4 bases and the V segment lost 1 base, leaving 10 bases of the junction unmatched. CDR3 size: 17 residues. Per germline, CDR1 SGHRS and CDR2 YFSETQ. CDR3 loop: CASSLSPQGAKADTQYF. The CDR3 DNA follows: TGCGCCAGCAGCTTGTCCCCACAGGGGGCAAAGGCAGATACGCAGTATTTT. Supplemented by reference TRBV5-1 and TRBJ2-3, the full variable domain reads KAGVTQTPRYLIKTRGQQVTLSCSPISGHRSVSWYQQTPGQGLQFLFEYFSETQRNKGNFPGRFSGRQFSNSRSEMNVSTLELGDSALYLCASSLSPQGAKADTQYFGPGTRLTVL.

The chain uses TRBV6-1 and TRBJ2-1, with TRBD1 matching 7 bases. There are 15 residues in the CDR3. Germline-derived CDR1 and CDR2 are MNHNS and SASEGT. The J segment lost 2 bases and the V segment lost 6 bases, leaving 7 bases of the junction unmatched. The CDR3 DNA follows: TGTGCCAGCAGAGCCGACAGGGTTCCCTACAATGAGCAGTTCTTC. Its protein product is CASRADRVPYNEQFF.

V gene TRBV18 combines with J gene TRBJ2-3; 8 nucleotides agree with TRBD2. The trim removed 6 bases at V and 1 base at J, leaving 6 bases unmatched. This CDR3 spans 15 amino acids. Germline CDR1 reads KGHSH; CDR2 reads LQKENI. DNA of the CDR3: TGTGCCAGCTCTCCCATAGCGGGACGCACAGATACGCAGTATTTT. Translation: CASSPIAGRTDTQYF.

The chain combines TRBV6-5 with TRBJ1-2; D perhaps matches TRBD1 (6 bases). V lost 10 bases and J 8 bases, leaving 20 bases between the germline ends. Germline V gene data show CDR1 as MNHEY and CDR2 as SVGAGI. The CDR3 runs to 13 residues. CDR3 amino acids: CATKAPGHEGYTF. CDR3 sequence (DNA): TGTGCCACCAAAGCCCCGGGACATGAGGGCTACACCTTC.

This clone appeared once. The chain carries TRBV5-6 and TRBJ2-2; 8 bases align to TRBD1. The V gene end was trimmed by 3 bases and the J gene end by 4 bases; junction bases not matched to a gene: 8. Per germline, CDR1 SGHDT and CDR2 YYEEEE. The CDR3 has 16 amino acids. CDR3 DNA sequence: TGTGCCAGCAGCTGGACAGGGTGGGGCAGCACCGGGGAGCTGTTTTTT. It translates to CASSWTGWGSTGELFF.

V is TRBV10-3 and J is TRBJ1-1, with TRBD1 matching 9 bases. Germline V gene sequence: CDR1 ENHRY, CDR2 SYGVKD. The CDR3 totals 16 residues. The J segment lost 4 bases and the V segment lost 2 bases, leaving 8 bases of the junction unmatched. The chain's CDR3 is CAISEAGDRVSTEAFF. CDR3 sequence (DNA): TGTGCCATCAGTGAGGCCGGGGACAGGGTGAGCACTGAAGCTTTCTTT.

This sequence joins TRBV6-4 and TRBJ2-3, with 15 bases identical to TRBD2. J gave up 4 bases and V 4 bases, and 3 bases lay outside the gene matches. CDR1 and CDR2 from the germline V gene are MRHNA and SNTAGT. The CDR3 contains 16 residues. The DNA of the CDR3 is TGTGCCAGCAGTGCCTGGACTAGCGGGGGGGCAGATACGCAGTATTTT. Amino acid sequence: CASSAWTSGGADTQYF.

The chain is built from TRBV27 and TRBJ2-2; 7 bases match TRBD2. With 2 bases clipped from V and 3 bases from J, the junction kept 21 bases outside the gene matches. The CDR3 runs to 21 residues. Germline-derived CDR1 and CDR2 are MNHEY and SMNVEV (reference sequence). Here the CDR3 reads CASSLRLDWGGRGGDTGELFF. In DNA, the CDR3 is TGTGCCAGCAGTTTACGCCTGGACTGGGGGGGGAGGGGAGGGGACACCGGGGAGCTGTTTTTT.

V gene TRBV7-8 combines with J gene TRBJ1-1; 7 nucleotides align to TRBD1. CDR1 SGHVS and CDR2 FQNEAQ come from the germline V gene. CDR3 length: 14 residues. Trimming cost V 5 bases and J 5 bases; bases outside gene matches: 8. CDR3 loop: CASSDNRGRTEAFF. The CDR3 nucleotides are TGTGCCAGCAGCGACAACAGGGGACGGACTGAAGCTTTCTTT.

This clone showed up just once. V and J are TRBV5-1 and TRBJ1-1; 8 bases are shared with TRBD1. Trimming took 4 bases from V and 6 from J; bases not matched to a gene: 11. The CDR3 has 15 amino acids. CDR1 SGHRS and CDR2 YFSETQ come from the germline V gene. This CDR3 is CASSPDRGSGAEAFF. The CDR3 DNA reads as TGCGCCAGCAGCCCCGACAGGGGATCGGGCGCTGAAGCTTTCTTT.

The chain links TRBV27 to TRBJ1-3; 9 bases are a match to TRBD1. The better agreement between TRBJ2-2 and the DNA end casts doubt on the J call. The CDR3 has 15 amino acids. Germline V gene lookup returns CDR1 MNHEY and CDR2 SMNVEV (reference sequence). The CDR3 nucleotides are TGTGCCAGCAGTTTTTGGGACAGGGCAACCGGGGAGCTGTTTTTT. It encodes CASSFWDRATGELFF.

The J gene is TRBJ1-2, the V gene TRBV5-6; 8 bases fit TRBD1. V was clipped by 4 bases and J by 7 bases; unmatched bases: 6. Germline values: CDR1 SGHDT, CDR2 YYEEEE. The CDR3 sequence is 13 residues long. In DNA form, the CDR3 reads TGTGCCAGCAGCCCCAGGGGGCGTGGTGGCTACACCTTC. Its translation: CASSPRGRGGYTF.

The rearrangement uses TRBV9 and TRBJ2-7, with D possibly TRBD1 on 5 matching bases. This CDR3 spans 15 amino acids. Germline loops: CDR1 SGDLS, CDR2 YYNGEE. The V end was cut by 0 bases, the J end by 7 bases, with 17 bases between. DNA for the CDR3: TGTGCCAGCAGCGTAGAGGGGATCCCATCGGCGGAGCAGTACTTC. Translating it yields CASSVEGIPSAEQYF. The full variable domain, its missing parts supplied by reference TRBV9 and TRBJ2-7, is DSGVTQTPKHLITATGQRVTLRCSPRSGDLSVYWYQQSLDQGLQFLIQYYNGEERAKGNILERFSAQQFPDLHSELNLSSLELGDSALYFCASSVEGIPSAEQYFGPGTRLTVT.